The rows below give T cell receptor beta chains drawn from one sample of a study of T cells after yellow fever vaccination. One entry per CDR3 protein, called by TCRdb with MiXCR from the 5' RACE reads. The data contain around 360,000 distinct CDR3 sequences, 11% of them singletons. The sequenced sample was PBMCs, obtained on the day of the first yellow fever vaccination. The receptor set was obtained from a man between 18 and 35 years old who received the YFV17D yellow fever vaccine. The CDR3 runs from the conserved cysteine through the conserved F or W. The D gene is left open where the match is weak. The size entry is marked missing in some rows and otherwise reads once, few, many or a size class.

clone size: few
J gene: TRBJ1-4
D gene: TRBD1
V gene: TRBV5-1
CDR3 DNA: TGCGCCAGCAGCTCGACAGGGGCCCCAAATGAAAAACTGTTTTTT
CDR3 protein: CASSSTGAPNEKLFF

clone size: many
J gene: TRBJ1-1
D gene: NA
V gene: TRBV5-1
CDR3 DNA: TGCGCCAGCAGCTTGCTCCCAATGAACACTGAAGCTTTCTTT
CDR3 protein: CASSLLPMNTEAFF

clone size: few
J gene: TRBJ2-2
D gene: NA
V gene: TRBV24-1
CDR3 DNA: TGTGCCACCAGTGATTACCGACAGGCCGGGGAGCTGTTTTTT
CDR3 protein: CATSDYRQAGELFF

clone size: few
J gene: TRBJ2-3
D gene: TRBD1
V gene: TRBV10-3
CDR3 DNA: TGTGCCATCAGACCCACAGGGGGCGGAGGGGATACGCAGTATTTT
CDR3 protein: CAIRPTGGGGDTQYF

clone size: few
J gene: TRBJ2-3
D gene: NA
V gene: TRBV6-2/TRBV6-3
CDR3 DNA: TGTGCCAGCAGTTACCAGGGCGGTTGGGATGTGATGGATACGCAGTATTTT
CDR3 protein: CASSYQGGWDVMDTQYF

clone size: NA
J gene: TRBJ1-4
D gene: NA
V gene: TRBV4-3
CDR3 DNA: TGCGCCAGCAGTTACAGGGAGGGTAATGAAAAACTGTTTTTT
CDR3 protein: CASSYREGNEKLFF

clone size: few
J gene: TRBJ1-2
D gene: NA
V gene: TRBV29-1
CDR3 DNA: TGCAGCGTTGATCCCCAGGGAAGGGGCTACACCTTC
CDR3 protein: CSVDPQGRGYTF

clone size: NA
J gene: TRBJ1-1
D gene: TRBD1
V gene: TRBV7-2
CDR3 DNA: TGTGCCAGCAGCCCCGCTCTCGGACCAAAGGGGGCAGCTTTCTTT
CDR3 protein: CASSPALGPKGAAFF

clone size: NA
J gene: TRBJ2-5
D gene: NA
V gene: TRBV4-2
CDR3 DNA: TGTGCCAGCAGCCTTTATGTGGGGGGAAGGCAAGAGACCCAGTACTTC
CDR3 protein: CASSLYVGGRQETQYF

clone size: NA
J gene: TRBJ2-3
D gene: TRBD1
V gene: TRBV4-2
CDR3 DNA: TGTGCCCAACAGTTCCGGGACAGGGGGATGGCGCAGTATTTT
CDR3 protein: CAQQFRDRGMAQYF

clone size: many
J gene: TRBJ1-1
D gene: NA
V gene: TRBV12-3/TRBV12-4
CDR3 DNA: TGTGCCAGCAGTTCTCGGCGAACGAACACTGAAGCTTTCTTT
CDR3 protein: CASSSRRTNTEAFF

clone size: few
J gene: TRBJ1-1
D gene: NA
V gene: TRBV7-9
CDR3 DNA: TGTGCCAGCAGCTTACACGGGGGGAACACTGAAGCTTTCTTT
CDR3 protein: CASSLHGGNTEAFF

clone size: few
J gene: TRBJ1-5
D gene: NA
V gene: TRBV4-1
CDR3 DNA: TGCGCCAGCAGCCAAGTGAGACAACATCAGCCCCAGCATTTT
CDR3 protein: CASSQVRQHQPQHF

clone size: few
J gene: TRBJ2-3
D gene: NA
V gene: TRBV30
CDR3 DNA: TGTGCCTGGAGGGGGGTACGCACAGATACGCAGTATTTT
CDR3 protein: CAWRGVRTDTQYF

clone size: few
J gene: TRBJ1-2
D gene: TRBD1
V gene: TRBV6-2/TRBV6-3
CDR3 DNA: TGTGCCAGCAGCTACAGGGGGCGGTTTCAAGGCTACACCTTC
CDR3 protein: CASSYRGRFQGYTF

clone size: NA
J gene: TRBJ1-1
D gene: TRBD1
V gene: TRBV4-3
CDR3 DNA: TGCGCCAGCAGCCGGGCGGAGGACAGGGTTACTGAAGCTTTCTTT
CDR3 protein: CASSRAEDRVTEAFF

clone size: NA
J gene: TRBJ1-1
D gene: NA
V gene: TRBV19
CDR3 DNA: TGTGCCAGTAGTATAGCGGGGGACACTGAAGCTTTCTTT
CDR3 protein: CASSIAGDTEAFF

clone size: many
J gene: TRBJ2-6
D gene: NA
V gene: TRBV5-1
CDR3 DNA: TGCGCCAGCAGCCCTACAGACTCTGGGGCCAACGTCCTGACTTTC
CDR3 protein: CASSPTDSGANVLTF

clone size: NA
J gene: TRBJ2-7
D gene: NA
V gene: TRBV9
CDR3 DNA: TGTGCCAGCAGCGGAGAGGCAAAACCGGCCGAGCAGTACTTC
CDR3 protein: CASSGEAKPAEQYF

clone size: few
J gene: TRBJ2-3
D gene: TRBD2
V gene: TRBV30
CDR3 DNA: TGTGCCTGGATACCAGCGGGGTTCACAGATACGCAGTATTTT
CDR3 protein: CAWIPAGFTDTQYF

clone size: few
J gene: TRBJ1-5
D gene: NA
V gene: TRBV7-8
CDR3 DNA: TGTGCCAGCAGCTTAGAAGCCTGGAGTCAGCCCCAGCATTTT
CDR3 protein: CASSLEAWSQPQHF

clone size: many
J gene: TRBJ2-4
D gene: NA
V gene: TRBV12-3/TRBV12-4
CDR3 DNA: TGTGCCAGCAGTTTAGGGGGGGCCAAAAACATTCAGTACTTC
CDR3 protein: CASSLGGAKNIQYF

clone size: NA
J gene: TRBJ1-1
D gene: TRBD1
V gene: TRBV10-3
CDR3 DNA: TGTGCCATCAGTGATAAACAGGGGGGCTACACTGAAGCTTTCTTT
CDR3 protein: CAISDKQGGYTEAFF

clone size: few
J gene: TRBJ2-3
D gene: TRBD2
V gene: TRBV20-1
CDR3 DNA: TGCAGTGCTAGAGATCCTAGCGGGCGCCGATACACAGATACGCAGTATTTT
CDR3 protein: CSARDPSGRRYTDTQYF